Listed below are T cell receptor beta chains from one sample, sequenced in a study of radiation and T cells in renal cell carcinoma. TCRdb's table, derived via immunoSEQ multiplex PCR, lists solely in-frame clones and lacks some. The sample contains over 60,000 clones, around 78% of which appear only once. This sample comprised blood, obtained from a patient whose treatment included radiotherapy and nephrectomy. The receptors shown here come from a woman aged 55-70 years with renal cell carcinoma. CDR3s include the opening cysteine and the closing phenylalanine or tryptophan. Each record gives: D gene, V gene, J gene, clone size, CDR3 protein, CDR3 DNA. A D gene is named only where the DNA matches it firmly. A clone size is listed for some rows: how often the clone was seen (once, few, many), or a class if it is expanded.

TRBD2	TRBV4-1	TRBJ2-2	.	CASSVAGTGELFF	TGCGCCAGCAGCGTAGCGGGCACCGGGGAGCTGTTTTTT
TRBD1	TRBV5-4	TRBJ1-6	.	CASSFWAGTANNSPLHF	TGTGCCAGCAGCTTCTGGGCCGGGACAGCAAATAATTCACCCCTCCACTTT
TRBD1	TRBV30	TRBJ1-2	.	CAWSAIGTGYGYTF	TGTGCCTGGAGCGCGATCGGGACAGGCTATGGCTACACCTTC
.	TRBV7-9	TRBJ2-7	.	CASSNTGYEQYF	TGTGCCAGCAGCAATACAGGCTACGAGCAGTACTTC
.	TRBV6-6	TRBJ2-2	few	CASRESKRRAGELFF	TGTGCCAGCAGAGAGAGCAAACGAAGGGCCGGGGAGCTGTTTTTT
.	TRBV6-5	TRBJ2-3	.	CASSRDKSTDTQYF	TGTGCCAGCAGCCGGGACAAAAGCACAGATACGCAGTATTTT
.	TRBV6-5	TRBJ2-7	.	CAISESTLYEQYF	TGTGCCATCAGTGAGTCGACCCTTTACGAGCAGTACTTC
.	TRBV6-5	TRBJ1-1	.	CASSYSINRANTEAFF	TGTGCCAGCAGTTACTCGATAAACAGGGCGAACACTGAAGCTTTCTTT
.	TRBV6-5	TRBJ2-2	.	CASSFGTNTGELFF	TGTGCCAGCAGTTTTGGGACGAACACCGGGGAGCTGTTTTTT
.	TRBV4-1	TRBJ2-1	.	CASSQSNEQFF	TGCGCCAGCAGCCAAAGTAATGAGCAGTTCTTC
.	TRBV10-3	TRBJ1-1	.	CAISEMGGRDTEAFF	TGTGCCATCAGTGAAATGGGGGGCAGGGACACTGAAGCTTTCTTT
.	TRBV10-1	TRBJ2-3	.	CASSLDLRTDTQYF	TGCGCCAGCAGTCTTGACCTCCGCACAGATACGCAGTATTTT
.	TRBV6-6	TRBJ1-2	few	CASTPGGSGYTF	TGTGCCAGCACCCCCGGGGGGAGCGGCTACACCTTC
.	TRBV6-5	TRBJ2-3	.	CASRLTDTQYF	TGTGCCAGCAGGCTCACAGATACGCAGTATTTT
.	TRBV28	TRBJ1-2	once	CASSYANYGYTF	TGTGCCAGCAGCTACGCTAACTATGGCTACACCTTC
.	TRBV10-3	TRBJ2-3	.	CAISESWGSTDTQYF	TGTGCCATCAGTGAGAGCTGGGGAAGCACAGATACGCAGTATTTT
.	TRBV9	TRBJ2-2	few	CASSVGWGANAGELFF	TGTGCCAGCAGCGTAGGTTGGGGGGCTAACGCCGGGGAGCTGTTTTTT
TRBD1	TRBV13	TRBJ2-7	.	CASSLGGQGGKNEQYF	TGTGCCAGCAGCTTAGGCGGACAAGGGGGCAAGAACGAGCAGTACTTC
TRBD2	TRBV4-3	TRBJ2-2	.	CASSQDPAGGQYAGELFF	TGCGCCAGCAGCCAAGATCCAGCGGGAGGGCAATATGCCGGGGAGCTGTTTTTT
TRBD1	TRBV5-6	TRBJ1-1	.	CASSLRTGGFAEAFF	TGTGCCAGCAGCCTCCGGACAGGGGGCTTCGCTGAAGCTTTCTTT
.	TRBV4-1	TRBJ2-7	.	CASSLRQAPLYEQYF	TGCGCCAGCAGCCTGCGACAGGCCCCTTTATACGAGCAGTACTTC
.	TRBV6-1	TRBJ1-4	.	CASSEGTAANEKLFF	TGTGCCAGCAGTGAAGGGACAGCCGCTAATGAAAAACTGTTTTTT
.	TRBV5-1	TRBJ2-7	.	CASSLESFTYEQYF	TGCGCCAGCAGCTTGGAGTCCTTTACCTACGAGCAGTACTTC
.	TRBV4-2	TRBJ1-2	.	CASSQEAGINYGYTF	TGTGCCAGCAGCCAAGAGGCAGGGATTAACTATGGCTACACCTTC
TRBD1	TRBV6-5	TRBJ2-7	.	CASRTGGTSYEQYF	TGTGCCAGCAGAACAGGGGGCACATCCTACGAGCAGTACTTC
.	TRBV11-3	TRBJ2-2	.	CASSDLGLVGAGELFF	TGTGCCAGCAGCGACCTAGGGTTGGTCGGTGCCGGGGAGCTGTTTTTT
TRBD1	TRBV5-1	TRBJ2-7	.	CASSVDRRDRFVIEQYF	TGCGCCAGCAGCGTTGATCGACGGGACAGGTTCGTGATCGAGCAGTACTTC
.	TRBV5-1	TRBJ1-3	once	CASSSDRPSIGNTIYF	TGCGCCAGCAGCTCCGATAGACCGAGTATCGGAAACACCATATATTTT
TRBD1	TRBV19	TRBJ1-2	.	CASWTGNFFMGGYTF	TGTGCCAGCTGGACAGGGAATTTTTTCATGGGTGGCTACACCTTC
.	TRBV30	TRBJ1-2	.	CAWSHSYYGYTF	TGTGCCTGGAGCCATTCATACTATGGCTACACCTTC
.	TRBV7-3	TRBJ1-2	.	CASSPGFQYGGYTF	TGTGCCAGCAGCCCGGGATTTCAGTACGGTGGCTACACCTTC
TRBD1	TRBV11-2	TRBJ2-3	.	CASSPFAGQGATDTQYF	TGTGCCAGCAGCCCTTTCGCGGGGCAGGGGGCGACAGATACGCAGTATTTT
.	TRBV19	TRBJ1-1	.	CASNGGRVTEAFF	TGTGCCAGTAATGGGGGGCGAGTCACTGAAGCTTTCTTT
.	TRBV5-1	TRBJ1-1	.	CASSLRENGGEAFF	TGCGCCAGCAGCTTACGGGAGAATGGAGGTGAAGCTTTCTTT
.	TRBV11-2	TRBJ1-1	few	CASSLETSGAFF	TGTGCCAGCAGCTTAGAAACCTCGGGAGCTTTCTTT
.	TRBV29-1	TRBJ1-1	.	CSVRSRDVGEAFF	TGCAGCGTTAGGTCCAGGGACGTAGGTGAAGCTTTCTTT
.	TRBV5-6	TRBJ1-5	.	CASSLGRQGHQPQHF	TGTGCCAGCAGCTTGGGGAGACAAGGGCATCAGCCCCAGCATTTT
.	TRBV29-1	TRBJ2-1	.	CSVPVIFSQQFF	TGCAGCGTCCCTGTCATATTTAGTCAGCAGTTCTTC
.	TRBV2	TRBJ1-5	.	CASSDGGGGQPQHF	TGTGCCAGCAGTGATGGGGGCGGGGGTCAGCCCCAGCATTTT
.	TRBV19	TRBJ2-1	.	CASSIVERSSYNEQFF	TGTGCCAGTAGTATAGTGGAGAGGAGCTCCTACAATGAGCAGTTCTTC
TRBD1	TRBV28	TRBJ1-2	.	CASSLTSGQAPIYTF	TGTGCCAGCAGTTTAACTTCCGGACAGGCCCCTATCTACACCTTC